The 30 T cell receptor beta chains reported below all come from one sample, sequenced in a study of blood T cells in healthy people across ages. Then a second PCR, running about 6 to 11 cycles, was carried out with a sample-barcoded 5' primer and a J-beta primer mix. Using its own MiXCR run on the 5' RACE reads, TCRdb lists one record per CDR3 protein. The repertoire holds about 2 million distinct CDR3 sequences, with roughly 50% as singletons. The sequencing sample was made of blood. Receptors were obtained from a woman in her thirties or forties in good health.

As regards this clonotype: The missing conserved phenylalanine or tryptophan at the end of this CDR3 makes a read error likely. The chain carries TRBV10-3 and TRBJ2-7, with no clear D. V was clipped by 2 bases and J by 3 bases, with 11 bases between them. The CDR3 is 14 amino acids. Germline CDR1 and CDR2: ENHRY and SYGVKD. CDR3 in amino acids: CAISEPSDLYEQYL. Written as DNA, the CDR3 is TGTGCCATCAGTGAGCCGAGCGACCTCTACGAGCAGTACTTA.

This clonotype was counted only a few times. V gene TRBV28 combines with J gene TRBJ1-6, with 7 bases that match TRBD1. Germline V gene lookup returns CDR1 MDHEN and CDR2 SYDVKM. The CDR3 spans 17 residues. Trimming removed 5 bases from V and 7 bases from J; junction bases left unmatched: 14. CDR3 loop: CASSAFSGGIRNSPLHF. CDR3 nucleotide sequence: TGTGCCAGCAGTGCGTTTTCAGGGGGAATTCGGAATTCACCCCTCCACTTT.

The table lists this clonotype with a few counts. The chain uses TRBV27 and TRBJ2-7; unclear D gene. Germline CDR1 is MNHEY and CDR2 is SMNVEV (reference sequence). CDR3 length: 14 amino acids. V was clipped by 5 bases and J by 2 bases, with 13 bases between them. The CDR3 DNA sequence: TGTGCCAGCAGTACCCTGGACCGAGCCTACGAGCAGTACTTC. Its protein is CASSTLDRAYEQYF.

CDR3 sequence (DNA): TGTGCCAGCAGCTTCGGACTAGAACGATCGGATACGCAGTATTTT. It translates to CASSFGLERSDTQYF. The chain has TRBV5-6 and TRBJ2-3; 7 bases align to TRBD2. Germline CDR1 SGHDT, CDR2 YYEEEE. The junction had 9 bases not matched to a gene; V was cut back by 2 bases and J by 6 bases. This CDR3 has 15 amino acids. Full variable domain (rest looked up from reference TRBV5-6 and TRBJ2-3): DAGVTQSPTHLIKTRGQQVTLRCSPKSGHDTVSWYQQALGQGPQFIFQYYEEEERQRGNFPDRFSGHQFPNYSSELNVNALLLGDSALYLCASSFGLERSDTQYFGPGTRLTVL.

The chain couples TRBV24-1 to TRBJ2-1; D may be TRBD2 (5 bases). Deletions cut 8 bases from V and 5 bases from J, with 9 bases between. The CDR3 extends over 12 amino acids. The germline V gene encodes CDR1 KGHDR and CDR2 SFDVKD. This CDR3 reads CATTGLNNEQFF. The CDR3 DNA is TGTGCCACCACAGGACTGAACAATGAGCAGTTCTTC.

The V and J genes are TRBV27 and TRBJ1-4; tentative D call: TRBD1 (5 bases). Germline V gene lookup returns CDR1 MNHEY and CDR2 SMNVEV (reference sequence). The CDR3 loop spans 15 amino acids. V was pared by 0 bases and J by 8 bases, with 13 bases between. CDR3 sequence (DNA): TGTGCCAGCAGTTTATCATGGGGGTCGCCGGAAAAACTGTTTTTT. It is translated as CASSLSWGSPEKLFF.

This rearrangement joins TRBV7-2 to TRBJ2-4, with TRBD2 as a possible D gene (7 bases). Matching the DNA end better, TRBJ2-7 makes the J call doubtful. CDR1 SGHTA and CDR2 FQGNSA come from the germline V gene. CDR3 length: 18 amino acids. Here the CDR3 DNA reads TGTGCCAGCAGCCCCCCTGTACGGGGGGCGAAAATTTGGTACGAGCAGTACTTC. This encodes CASSPPVRGAKIWYEQYF.

This clonotype was counted once. The rearrangement uses TRBV10-2 and TRBJ2-1; 11 bases agree with TRBD2. The CDR3 is 15 residues long. Germline V CDR1 and CDR2: WSHSY, SAAADI. Trimming at V came to 9 bases and at J to 7 bases, leaving 11 bases not matched to a gene. CDR3 in DNA: TGCGCCAGTTATCTAGCGGGGGGCCCGCGTAATGAGCAGTTCTTC. As protein: CASYLAGGPRNEQFF.

The chain links TRBV20-1 to TRBJ2-5; D may be TRBD1 (5 bases). The CDR3 consists of 13 residues. V was pared by 7 bases and J by 3 bases, with 15 bases between. Germline V gene data show CDR1 as DFQATT and CDR2 as SNEGSKA (reference sequence). This CDR3 is CSGLYRSEETQYF. The CDR3 DNA is TGCAGTGGGTTGTACAGGAGTGAAGAGACCCAGTACTTC.

This clonotype was picked up a small number of times. The chain couples TRBV27 to TRBJ2-5; 7 nucleotides align to TRBD2. CDR1 and CDR2 from the germline V gene are MNHEY and SMNVEV (reference sequence). The ends lost 8 bases at V and 1 base at J; junction bases unmatched: 13. The CDR3 totals 16 residues. The CDR3 DNA is TGTGCCAGCGGACTACGCGGGGGATACTTCCAAGAGACCCAGTACTTC. It codes for CASGLRGGYFQETQYF.

The J gene is TRBJ1-2, the V gene TRBV5-1; D unclear. The CDR3 totals 13 residues. The V gene lost 4 bases and the J gene lost 6 bases, with 13 bases spanning the gap. Germline CDR1 is SGHRS and CDR2 is YFSETQ. The CDR3, as DNA: TGCGCCAGCAGCCCTGATCCCCTGGATGGCTACACCTTC. It codes for CASSPDPLDGYTF.

This rearrangement joins TRBV9 to TRBJ2-1; 9 bases agree with TRBD2. Trimming at V came to 3 bases and at J to 7 bases, leaving 8 bases not matched to a gene. The CDR3 sequence is 15 residues long. Germline-derived CDR1 and CDR2 are SGDLS and YYNGEE. The CDR3 here is CASSGGGAFLNEQFF. CDR3 DNA sequence: TGTGCCAGCAGCGGCGGGGGGGCCTTCTTGAATGAGCAGTTCTTC.

The chain links TRBV4-1 to TRBJ2-1, with D uncertain. Deletions cut 5 bases from V and 8 bases from J, with 10 bases between. The CDR3 length is 12 residues. Germline V gene sequence: CDR1 MGHRA, CDR2 YSYEKL. In DNA form, the CDR3 reads TGCGCCAGCAGCTCGTACGGTGATGAGCAGTTCTTC. It translates to CASSSYGDEQFF.

The gene calls are TRBV5-1 and TRBJ1-5; D ambiguous. The V gene's germline CDR1 is SGHRS and CDR2 YFSETQ. The CDR3 loop spans 15 amino acids. V dropped 0 bases and J dropped 3 bases, with 10 bases sitting between them. CDR3 in amino acids: CASSLDWGYNQPQHF. CDR3 nucleotide sequence: TGCGCCAGCAGCTTGGATTGGGGTTACAATCAGCCCCAGCATTTT.

This chain connects TRBV5-6 to TRBJ2-1; 9 bases line up with TRBD1. The end of the DNA fits TRBJ2-7 better, so the J call may be wrong. Looked up from germline, CDR1 is SGHDT and CDR2 is YYEEEE. This CDR3 has 17 residues. For the CDR3, the DNA is TGTGCCAGCAGCTCAACACCGGGACAGGGAGCCTACAATGAGCAGTACTTC. Translated, it gives CASSSTPGQGAYNEQYF.

A few counts support this clonotype. The gene calls are TRBV6-2 or TRBV6-3 and TRBJ1-2; D is uncertain. Germline V gene data show CDR1 as MNHEY and CDR2 as SVGEGT. V was pared by 5 bases and J by 4 bases, with 8 bases between. This CDR3 contains 12 residues. CDR3 nucleotide sequence: TGTGCCAGCAGTCCGTCAGCCTATGGCTACACCTTC. Protein product: CASSPSAYGYTF.

The chain recombines TRBV28 with TRBJ1-2; D may be TRBD1 (6 bases). Germline-derived CDR1 and CDR2 are MDHEN and SYDVKM. The CDR3 is 14 amino acids. Between the trimmed V and J ends, which lost 1 base and 3 bases, there was a span of 9 bases. The CDR3 region has the DNA TGTGCCAGCAGTTTATATTGGACAGACTATGGCTACACCTTC. Translated: CASSLYWTDYGYTF.

J is TRBJ2-1 and V is TRBV19; TRBD1 matches at 9 bases. Germline lookup yields CDR1 LNHDA and CDR2 SQIVND (reference sequence). CDR3 length: 15 amino acids. V lost 1 base to trimming and J lost 7 bases; unmatched junction nucleotides: 5. CDR3 DNA: TGTGCCAGTAGTATAGCCGGGACAGGGTTGAATGAGCAGTTCTTC. This translates into CASSIAGTGLNEQFF.

This chain joins TRBV9 and TRBJ2-3; 12 bases are a match to TRBD2. V gave up 3 bases and J gave up 5 bases; unmatched junction bases: 7. Germline CDR1 is SGDLS and CDR2 is YYNGEE. The length of the CDR3 is 16 residues. The CDR3 spells CASSAGLAGTLDTQYF. CDR3 DNA: TGTGCCAGCAGCGCTGGACTAGCGGGGACCTTAGATACGCAGTATTTT.

The chain uses TRBV28 and TRBJ2-1; a weak D match, TRBD2 (5 bases). Germline V gene sequence: CDR1 MDHEN, CDR2 SYDVKM. V was pared by 1 base and J by 0 bases, with 13 bases between. The CDR3 spans 17 residues. DNA of the CDR3: TGTGCCAGCAGTTTATTAGGAGCGGCAAGCTCCTACAATGAGCAGTTCTTC. Translating gives CASSLLGAASSYNEQFF.

This chain joins TRBV4-3 and TRBJ2-2; 9 bases align to TRBD2. Unmatched junction bases numbered 3, after V lost 0 bases and J lost 1 base. The CDR3 consists of 17 residues. Germline V gene data show CDR1 as LGHNA and CDR2 as YSLEER. CDR3 region: CASSQDLAGKNTGELFF. The CDR3 DNA follows: TGCGCCAGCAGCCAAGATCTAGCGGGGAAGAACACCGGGGAGCTGTTTTTT.

V is TRBV4-1 and J is TRBJ2-7; the D call may be TRBD1 or TRBD2 (5 bases each). Trimming took off 0 bases at V and 3 bases at J, with 12 bases between the two ends. Germline values: CDR1 MGHRA, CDR2 YSYEKL. The CDR3 covers 15 residues. The CDR3 here is CASSQDRGRYYEQYF. CDR3 coding DNA: TGCGCCAGCAGCCAAGATCGGGGCCGCTACTACGAGCAGTACTTC.

The J gene is TRBJ1-5, the V gene TRBV10-3; D possibly corresponds to TRBD1 (5 bases). From germline, CDR1 is ENHRY and CDR2 SYGVKD. V gave up 8 bases and J gave up 1 base, with 18 bases separating them. The CDR3 length is 16 residues. The DNA for the CDR3 is TGTGCCATCCCCCCTCGCATTCAGGGAAGCAATCAGCCCCAGCATTTT. Translating gives CAIPPRIQGSNQPQHF.

This clonotype was detected a few times. J is TRBJ2-3 and V is TRBV2, with 9 positions matching TRBD1. The CDR3 has 16 amino acids. Germline trimming cut 7 bases from V and 2 bases from J; bases unmatched to any gene: 10. Germline assignment: CDR1 SNHLY and CDR2 FYNNEI. CDR3 sequence (DNA): TGTGCCAGCACCAACTGGGGGGACAGGGTCACAGATACGCAGTATTTT. Translation gives CASTNWGDRVTDTQYF.

Regarding this clonotype: One end of the junction does not line up with germline, which may come from a read error. The chain combines TRBV5-1 with TRBJ2-4; 8 bases map to TRBD1. The J call is in doubt because the DNA end fits TRBJ2-7 better. Germline values: CDR1 SGHRS, CDR2 YFSETQ. The CDR3 runs to 15 residues. The CDR3 region is CACSLGQVGSYEQYF. CDR3 nucleotide sequence: TGCGCCTGCAGCCTGGGACAGGTCGGCTCCTACGAGCAGTACTTC.

This sequence joins TRBV6-6 and TRBJ2-1, with 7 bases aligning to TRBD1. Germline-derived CDR1 and CDR2 are MNHNY and SVGAGI (reference sequence). This CDR3 has 14 amino acids. The V segment lost 2 bases and the J segment 11 bases; nucleotides outside the gene matches: 9. The CDR3 DNA is TGTGCCAGCAGTTACCAGCCAGAGACAGGGCAGCAGTTCTTC. Translating gives CASSYQPETGQQFF.

The chain employs TRBV6-4 and TRBJ2-5; D gene unclear. Looked up from germline, CDR1 is MRHNA and CDR2 is SNTAGT. With 2 bases removed from V and 3 bases from J, the gap between germline ends came to 13 bases. CDR3 size: 15 residues. The CDR3, as DNA: TGTGCCAGCAGTGACAATAGGGCATACAAAGAGACCCAGTACTTC. Protein sequence: CASSDNRAYKETQYF.

The V and J genes are TRBV7-2 and TRBJ2-3; D is unresolved. The CDR3 is 16 residues long. V was cut by 4 bases and J by 3 bases, with 17 bases left in between. Germline values: CDR1 SGHTA, CDR2 FQGNSA. For the CDR3, the DNA is TGTGCCAGCAGCTACTCCGTTGGGATAGATACAGATACGCAGTATTTT. This gives the protein CASSYSVGIDTDTQYF.

This chain uses TRBV12-3 or TRBV12-4 with TRBJ1-1; unclear D gene. The CDR3 length is 14 residues. V dropped 3 bases and J dropped 8 bases, with 16 bases sitting between them. The CDR3 reads CASSFSRTFPEAFF. The CDR3 nucleotides read TGTGCCAGCAGTTTTAGCAGGACTTTCCCCGAAGCTTTCTTT.

Only a few counts were recorded for this clonotype. The CDR3 spells CASSSVAGAGQTQYF. In nucleotides, the CDR3 is TGTGCCAGCAGCTCAGTAGCGGGGGCTGGGCAGACCCAGTACTTC. The V gene is TRBV7-9, the J gene TRBJ2-5; 9 nucleotides agree with TRBD2. Looked up from germline, CDR1 is SEHNR and CDR2 is FQNEAQ (reference sequence). This CDR3 is 15 amino acids long. Trimming took 4 bases from V and 6 from J; bases not matched to a gene: 9.